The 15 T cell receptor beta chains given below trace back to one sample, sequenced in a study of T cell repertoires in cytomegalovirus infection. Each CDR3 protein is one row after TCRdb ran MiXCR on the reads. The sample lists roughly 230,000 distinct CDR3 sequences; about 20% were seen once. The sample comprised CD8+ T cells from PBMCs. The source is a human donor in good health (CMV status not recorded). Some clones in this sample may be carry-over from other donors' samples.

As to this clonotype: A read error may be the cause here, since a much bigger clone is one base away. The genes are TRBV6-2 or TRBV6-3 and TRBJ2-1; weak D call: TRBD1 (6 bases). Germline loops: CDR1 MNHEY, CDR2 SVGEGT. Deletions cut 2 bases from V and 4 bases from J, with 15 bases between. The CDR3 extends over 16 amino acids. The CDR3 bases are TGTGCCAGCAGTTACCTCTTGCAGGGGACATACAATGAGCAGTTCTTC. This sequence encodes CASSYLLQGTYNEQFF.

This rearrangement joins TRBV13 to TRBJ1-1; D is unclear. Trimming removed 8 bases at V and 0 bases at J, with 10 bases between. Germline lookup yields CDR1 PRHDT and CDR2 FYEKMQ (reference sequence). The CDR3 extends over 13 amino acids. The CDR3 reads CASGPKMNTEAFF. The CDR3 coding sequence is TGTGCCAGCGGACCGAAGATGAACACTGAAGCTTTCTTT.

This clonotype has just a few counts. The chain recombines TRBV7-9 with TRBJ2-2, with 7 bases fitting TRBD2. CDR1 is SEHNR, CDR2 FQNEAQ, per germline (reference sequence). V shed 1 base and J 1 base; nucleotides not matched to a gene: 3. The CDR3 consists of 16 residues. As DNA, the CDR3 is TGTGCCAGCAGCTTAGTGAGCGGGGTGAACACCGGGGAGCTGTTTTTT. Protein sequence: CASSLVSGVNTGELFF.

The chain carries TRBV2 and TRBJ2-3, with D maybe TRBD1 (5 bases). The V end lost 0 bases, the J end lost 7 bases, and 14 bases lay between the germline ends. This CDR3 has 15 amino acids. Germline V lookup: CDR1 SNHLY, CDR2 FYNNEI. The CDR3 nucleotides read TGTGCCAGCAGTGAAGCGCAAACAGGCGGATATACGCAGTATTTT. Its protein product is CASSEAQTGGYTQYF.

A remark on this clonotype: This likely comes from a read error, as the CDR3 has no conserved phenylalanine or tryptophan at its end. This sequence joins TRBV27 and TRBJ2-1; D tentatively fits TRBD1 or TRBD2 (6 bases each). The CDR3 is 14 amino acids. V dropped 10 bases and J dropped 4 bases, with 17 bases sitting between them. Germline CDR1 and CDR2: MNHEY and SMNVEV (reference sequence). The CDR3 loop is CATKGGSGYNEQFY. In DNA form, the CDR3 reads TGTGCCACCAAGGGGGGCTCGGGGTACAATGAGCAGTTCTAC.

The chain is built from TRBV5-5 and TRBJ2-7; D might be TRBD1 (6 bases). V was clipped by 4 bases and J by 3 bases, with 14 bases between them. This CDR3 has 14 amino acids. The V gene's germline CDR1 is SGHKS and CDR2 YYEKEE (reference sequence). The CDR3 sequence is CASSPQGQYYEQYF. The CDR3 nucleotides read TGTGCCAGCAGCCCCCAAGGACAGTACTACGAGCAGTACTTC.

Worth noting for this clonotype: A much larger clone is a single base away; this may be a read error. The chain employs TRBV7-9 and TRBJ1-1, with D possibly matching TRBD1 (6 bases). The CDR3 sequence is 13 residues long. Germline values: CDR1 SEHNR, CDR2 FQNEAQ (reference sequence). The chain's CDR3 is CASSTTGFSEASF. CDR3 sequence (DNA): TGTGCCAGCAGCACTACAGGGTTCTCTGAAGCTTCCTTT.

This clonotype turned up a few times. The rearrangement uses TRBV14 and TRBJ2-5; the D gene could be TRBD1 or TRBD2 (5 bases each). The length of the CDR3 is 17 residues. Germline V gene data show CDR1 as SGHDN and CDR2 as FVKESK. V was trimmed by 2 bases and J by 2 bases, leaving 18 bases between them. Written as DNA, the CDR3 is TGTGCCAGCAGCCAACTACTACCGGGACGGAGGCAAGAGACCCAGTACTTC. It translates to CASSQLLPGRRQETQYF.

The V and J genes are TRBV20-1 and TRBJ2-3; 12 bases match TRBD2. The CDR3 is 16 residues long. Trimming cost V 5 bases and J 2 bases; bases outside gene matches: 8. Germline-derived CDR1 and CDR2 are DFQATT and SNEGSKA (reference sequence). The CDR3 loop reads CSAVGTSGLLTDTQYF. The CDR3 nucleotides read TGCAGTGCTGTGGGGACTAGCGGGCTCCTCACAGATACGCAGTATTTT.

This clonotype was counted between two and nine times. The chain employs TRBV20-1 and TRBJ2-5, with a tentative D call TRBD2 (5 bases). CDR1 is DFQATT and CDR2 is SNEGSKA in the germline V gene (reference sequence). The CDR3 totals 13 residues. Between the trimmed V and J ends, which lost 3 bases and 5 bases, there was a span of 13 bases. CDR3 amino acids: CSASILAGETQYF. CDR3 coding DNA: TGCAGTGCTAGTATTCTAGCTGGGGAGACCCAGTACTTC.

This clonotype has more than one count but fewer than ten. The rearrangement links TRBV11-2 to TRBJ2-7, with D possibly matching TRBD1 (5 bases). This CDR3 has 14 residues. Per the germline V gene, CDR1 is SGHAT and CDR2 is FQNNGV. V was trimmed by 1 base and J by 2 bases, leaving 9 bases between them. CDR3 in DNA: TGTGCCAGCAGCTTAGCCAGGGCCCCCTACGAGCAGTACTTC. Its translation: CASSLARAPYEQYF. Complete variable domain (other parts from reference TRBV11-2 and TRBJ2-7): EAGVAQSPRYKIIEKRQSVAFWCNPISGHATLYWYQQILGQGPKLLIQFQNNGVVDDSQLPKDRFSAERLKGVDSTLKIQPAKLEDSAVYLCASSLARAPYEQYFGPGTRLTVT.

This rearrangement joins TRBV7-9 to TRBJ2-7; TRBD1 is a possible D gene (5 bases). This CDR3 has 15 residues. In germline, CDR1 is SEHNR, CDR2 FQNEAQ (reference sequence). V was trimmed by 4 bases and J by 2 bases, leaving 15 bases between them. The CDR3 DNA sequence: TGTGCCAGCAGCTCCACCCCTCGACAGACCTACGAGCAGTACTTC. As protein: CASSSTPRQTYEQYF.

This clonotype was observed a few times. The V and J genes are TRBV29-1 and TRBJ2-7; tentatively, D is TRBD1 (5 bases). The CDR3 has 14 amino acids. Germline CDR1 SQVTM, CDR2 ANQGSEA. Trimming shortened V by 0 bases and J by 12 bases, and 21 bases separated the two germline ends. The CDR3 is CSVEDLGAANLRYF. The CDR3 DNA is TGCAGCGTTGAAGATCTAGGGGCCGCAAACCTGCGGTACTTC.

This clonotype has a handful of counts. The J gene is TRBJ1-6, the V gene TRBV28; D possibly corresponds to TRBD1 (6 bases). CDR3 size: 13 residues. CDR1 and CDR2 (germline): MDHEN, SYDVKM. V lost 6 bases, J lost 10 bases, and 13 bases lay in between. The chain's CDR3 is CASSTGFGSPLHF. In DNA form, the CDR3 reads TGTGCCAGCAGCACAGGGTTTGGGTCACCCCTCCACTTT. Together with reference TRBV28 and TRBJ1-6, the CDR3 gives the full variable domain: DVKVTQSSRYLVKRTGEKVFLECVQDMDHENMFWYRQDPGLGLRLIYFSYDVKMKEKGDIPEGYSVSREKKERFSLILESASTNQTSMYLCASSTGFGSPLHFGNGTRLTVT.

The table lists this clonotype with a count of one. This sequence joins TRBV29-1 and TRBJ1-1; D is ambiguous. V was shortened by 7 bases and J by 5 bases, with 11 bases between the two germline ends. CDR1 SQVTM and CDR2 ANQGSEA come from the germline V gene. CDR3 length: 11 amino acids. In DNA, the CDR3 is TGCAGCGGATGGGTTAGTACTGAAGCTTTCTTT. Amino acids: CSGWVSTEAFF.